This T cell receptor (beta chain) originates from a study of CD8 T cells in Susac syndrome (dated by TCRdb to about 2019). With regard to the full study: Repertoire sequencing was used to test whether CD8+ T cell activation and differentiation in Susac syndrome was antigen driven.

Peripheral blood CD8+ and CD4+ T cells from healthy donors, Susac syndrome patients and multiple sclerosis patients were profiled by high-throughput TCR beta sequencing. Treatment-naive patients with stable or active relapsing-remitting disease fulfilling revised McDonald criteria were used as multiple sclerosis controls. Bulk CD8+ and CD4+ T cells were purified by magnetic negative isolation, while CD8+ TEMRA cells were enriched using FACS. Blood was drawn into EDTA tubes, processed within 24 hours, and PBMCs were isolated by density gradient centrifugation. PBMCs destined for TCR sequencing were cryopreserved in liquid nitrogen and later thawed in a 37 °C water bath. A purity of at least 90% was achieved for sorted or isolated CD4+, CD8+ and CD8+ TEMRA cells. This clonotype was seen once. Which antigen it targets is not known. The record has no base qualities; no much larger clone is one base away. A single read offers scant evidence.

As encoded in the germline V gene, CDR1 is MNHEY while CDR2 is SVGAGI. The CDR3 runs 15 residues from the cysteine to the phenylalanine. CDR3 DNA is the only sequence kept; it has 45 bases, read in frame from the first base. Germline trimming amounts to 5 bases on V and 2 bases on J, with 7 as the count of junction bases outside the gene matches. RNA was extracted using the RNeasy kit, and roughly 0.45 to 1 microgram was reverse transcribed with random hexamers. The immunoSEQ multiplex PCR assay, which covers 54 Vbeta and 13 Jbeta segments, was used to amplify TCR beta CDR3 regions. PCR amplification bias was corrected using a synthetic template baseline for primer optimization and computational correction. As for the authors' bioinformatics: Reads were annotated to V, D and J genes according to IMGT and were analyzed with immunoSEQ Analyzer, with only productive sequences retained. Clonality was computed as one minus Shannon entropy normalized by log2 of the number of productive unique sequences. Public and private clones were assessed among the 100 most prevalent clones of each patient and control. Susac-specific clones were defined as absent from healthy and MS cohorts, 800 to 1,200 published viral clones and other ImmuneACCESS disease sequences. Through fastp at Q25 and MiXCR, TCRdb rebuilt clones from the public reads, retaining in-frame beta chains. CDR3 protein duplicates are merged, each entry listing the most common genes and DNA. V and J calls and clone size were set by TCRdb, not the authors. The table for this sample lists 200,000 to 250,000 distinct CDR3 sequences; over 85% of them were counted only once. The leading ten clones occupy 0.055% to 0.075% of the sample.

Points the paper makes about the study in general: The TCR sequencing and HLA analysis was acknowledged to have included a relatively small number of individuals.

This sequence originates from a human donor with multiple sclerosis. This chain joins TRBV6-5 to TRBJ2-7, with TRBD1 matching 9 junction bases. Sequencing input: CD4+ T cells from PBMCs. The DNA sequence follows: TGTGCCAGCAGTGCGAACCGGGACAGGGCCTACGAGCAGTACTTC. The resulting protein is CASSANRDRAYEQYF.